A single sample gave rise to the 5 T cell receptor beta chains below, sequenced in a study of CD8 T cells in ankylosing spondylitis. TCRdb itself ran the 5' RACE reads through MiXCR, one entry per CDR3 protein. The sample lists under 300,000 distinct CDR3 sequences, roughly 10% occurring once. The sequenced material came from blood, either unsorted or a sorted T cell fraction (not recorded which). The receptor set was obtained from a male donor with ankylosing spondylitis or in good health (not recorded which).

Notes on this clonotype: The junction departs from germline at one end; a sequencing error may be responsible. This sequence joins TRBV29-1 and TRBJ2-7, with D possibly being TRBD2 (6 bases). Looked up from germline, CDR1 is SQVTM and CDR2 is ANQGSEA. CDR3 length: 13 amino acids. The CDR3 nucleotides read TGCAACGTTGTCCCCGGGGGCTCCTACGAGCAGTACTTC. Amino acids: CNVVPGGSYEQYF.

This clonotype was observed at least ten times. V and J are TRBV7-9 and TRBJ1-1; 7 nucleotides line up with TRBD1. The CDR3 totals 13 residues. V gave up 5 bases and J gave up 4 bases; unmatched junction bases: 4. From germline, CDR1 is SEHNR and CDR2 FQNEAQ (reference sequence). The CDR3 coding sequence is TGTGCCAGCAGCACCTACAGGGGCACTGAAGCTTTCTTT. Encoded protein: CASSTYRGTEAFF. The complete variable domain, with remaining parts taken from reference TRBV7-9 and TRBJ1-1, reads DTGVSQNPRHKITKRGQNVTFRCDPISEHNRLYWYRQTLGQGPEFLTYFQNEAQLEKSRLLSDRFSAERPKGSFSTLEIQRTEQGDSAMYLCASSTYRGTEAFFGQGTRLTVV.

The CDR3 region has the DNA TGTGCCAGCTCACCGAGGGAGGTCAAAAGCGCGGCCGGGGAGCTGTTTTTT. It is translated as CASSPREVKSAAGELFF. The chain combines TRBV18 with TRBJ2-2, with D possibly TRBD2 on 6 matching bases. The CDR3 length is 17 residues. Germline lookup yields CDR1 KGHSH and CDR2 LQKENI. The ends were cut back, 3 bases at V and 6 bases at J, with 20 bases in the middle.

The V gene is TRBV5-1, the J gene TRBJ2-6; D possibly matches TRBD1 or TRBD2 (5 bases each). Germline V gives CDR1 SGHRS, CDR2 YFSETQ. V dropped 6 bases and J dropped 0 bases, with 16 bases sitting between them. The CDR3 spans 17 residues. CDR3 protein: CASTDRDPSSGANVLTF. The CDR3, as DNA: TGCGCCAGCACTGACCGGGACCCCAGCTCTGGGGCCAACGTCCTGACTTTC.

The chain employs TRBV28 and TRBJ2-7; weak D call: TRBD1 (6 bases). The CDR3 is 15 residues long. Trimming pared 4 bases from V and 3 bases from J, leaving 16 bases between. Germline V gene lookup returns CDR1 MDHEN and CDR2 SYDVKM. As DNA, the CDR3 is TGTGCCAGCAGTTCACCCCGTGGGGGCAACTACGAGCAGTACTTC. Protein product: CASSSPRGGNYEQYF.